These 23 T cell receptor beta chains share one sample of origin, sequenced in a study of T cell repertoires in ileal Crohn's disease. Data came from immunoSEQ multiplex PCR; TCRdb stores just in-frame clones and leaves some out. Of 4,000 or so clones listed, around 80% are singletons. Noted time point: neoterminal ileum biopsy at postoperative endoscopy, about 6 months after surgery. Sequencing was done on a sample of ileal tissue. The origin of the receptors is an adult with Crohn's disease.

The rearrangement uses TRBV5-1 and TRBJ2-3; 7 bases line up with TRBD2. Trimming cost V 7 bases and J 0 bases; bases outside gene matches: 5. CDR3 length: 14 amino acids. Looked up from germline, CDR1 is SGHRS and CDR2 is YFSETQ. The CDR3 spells CASSVAGSTDTQYF. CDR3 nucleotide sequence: TGCGCCAGCTCCGTAGCGGGTAGCACAGATACGCAGTATTTT.

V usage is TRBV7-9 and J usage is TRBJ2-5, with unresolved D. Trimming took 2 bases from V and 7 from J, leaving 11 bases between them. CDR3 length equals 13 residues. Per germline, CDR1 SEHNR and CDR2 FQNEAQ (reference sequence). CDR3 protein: CASSLTRPWTQYF. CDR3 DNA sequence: TGTGCCAGCAGCTTAACGCGGCCATGGACCCAGTACTTC. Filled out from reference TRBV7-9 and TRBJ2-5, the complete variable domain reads DTGVSQNPRHKITKRGQNVTFRCDPISEHNRLYWYRQTLGQGPEFLTYFQNEAQLEKSRLLSDRFSAERPKGSFSTLEIQRTEQGDSAMYLCASSLTRPWTQYFGPGTRLLVL.

The CDR3 DNA reads as TGTGCCAGCAGCGAGGTAGCGGGTCGCACAGATACGCAGTATTTT. It encodes CASSEVAGRTDTQYF. The rearrangement links TRBV6-5 to TRBJ2-3, with TRBD2 matching over 7 bases. Germline values: CDR1 MNHEY, CDR2 SVGAGI. Unmatched junction bases numbered 7, after V lost 6 bases and J lost 1 base. The CDR3 totals 15 residues.

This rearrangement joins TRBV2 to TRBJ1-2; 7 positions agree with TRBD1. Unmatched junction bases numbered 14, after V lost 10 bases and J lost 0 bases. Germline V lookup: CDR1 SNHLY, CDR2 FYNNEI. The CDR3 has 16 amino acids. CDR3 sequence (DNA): TGTGCCAACCTAGAAGTAGGGGGGACAGCTAACTATGGCTACACCTTC. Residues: CANLEVGGTANYGYTF.

The chain's CDR3 is CASSPGRQGYGYTF. The CDR3 nucleotides read TGTGCCAGCAGCCCCGGGAGACAGGGCTATGGCTACACCTTC. This chain links TRBV7-8 with TRBJ1-2, with 7 bases fitting TRBD1. The germline V gene encodes CDR1 SGHVS and CDR2 FQNEAQ. V was pared by 5 bases and J by 4 bases, with 7 bases of the junction left unmatched. The CDR3 length is 14 residues.

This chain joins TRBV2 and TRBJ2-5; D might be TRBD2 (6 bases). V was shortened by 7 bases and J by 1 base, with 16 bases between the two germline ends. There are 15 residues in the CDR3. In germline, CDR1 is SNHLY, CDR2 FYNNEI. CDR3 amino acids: CASTLGGVSQETQYF. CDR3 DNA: TGTGCCAGCACCCTAGGAGGGGTATCCCAAGAGACCCAGTACTTC.

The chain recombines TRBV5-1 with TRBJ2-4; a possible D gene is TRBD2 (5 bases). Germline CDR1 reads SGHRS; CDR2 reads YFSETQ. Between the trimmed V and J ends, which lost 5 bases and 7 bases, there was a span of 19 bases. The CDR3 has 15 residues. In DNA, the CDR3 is TGCGCCAGCAGACTAGACCCCCTAAAGTCGAACATTCAGTACTTC. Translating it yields CASRLDPLKSNIQYF.

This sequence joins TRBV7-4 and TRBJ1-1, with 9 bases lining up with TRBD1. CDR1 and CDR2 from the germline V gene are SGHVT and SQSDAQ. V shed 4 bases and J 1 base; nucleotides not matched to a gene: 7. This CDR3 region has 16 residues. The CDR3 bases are TGTGCCAGCAGCTCCGGACAGGGGAGGAGGAACACTGAAGCTTTCTTT. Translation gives CASSSGQGRRNTEAFF.

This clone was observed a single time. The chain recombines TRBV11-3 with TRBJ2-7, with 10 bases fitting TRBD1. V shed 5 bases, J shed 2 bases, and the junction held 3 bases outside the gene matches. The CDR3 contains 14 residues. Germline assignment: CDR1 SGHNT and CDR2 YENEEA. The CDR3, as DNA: TGTGCCAGCAGCCCAGGGACAGGGGCCTACGAGCAGTACTTC. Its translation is CASSPGTGAYEQYF.

CDR3 protein: CASITEPGSNQPQHF. The DNA of the CDR3 is TGTGCCAGCATAACCGAACCGGGGAGCAATCAGCCCCAGCATTTT. The chain carries TRBV2 and TRBJ1-5; D not certain. Deletions cut 7 bases from V and 1 base from J, with 14 bases between. Looked up from germline, CDR1 is SNHLY and CDR2 is FYNNEI. The CDR3 is 15 residues long.

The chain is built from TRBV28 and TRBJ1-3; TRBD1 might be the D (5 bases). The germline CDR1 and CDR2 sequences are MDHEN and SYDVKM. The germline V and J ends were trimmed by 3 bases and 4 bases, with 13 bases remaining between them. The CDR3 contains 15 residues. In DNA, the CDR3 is TGTGCCAGCAGTTTGCCCTCAGGGTCCGGAAACACCATATATTTT. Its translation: CASSLPSGSGNTIYF.

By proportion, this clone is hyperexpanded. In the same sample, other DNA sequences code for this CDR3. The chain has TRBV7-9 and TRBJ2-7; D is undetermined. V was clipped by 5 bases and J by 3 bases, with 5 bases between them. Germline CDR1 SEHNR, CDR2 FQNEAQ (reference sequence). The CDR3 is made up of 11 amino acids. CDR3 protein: CASSLRYEQYF. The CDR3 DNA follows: TGTGCCAGCAGCCTCCGCTACGAGCAGTACTTC.

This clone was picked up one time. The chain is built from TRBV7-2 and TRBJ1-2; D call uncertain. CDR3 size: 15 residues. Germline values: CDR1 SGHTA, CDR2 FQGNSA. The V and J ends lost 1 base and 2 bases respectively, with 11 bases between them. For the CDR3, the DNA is TGTGCCAGCAGCTTAGATCGGTCAACCAACTATGGCTACACCTTC. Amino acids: CASSLDRSTNYGYTF.

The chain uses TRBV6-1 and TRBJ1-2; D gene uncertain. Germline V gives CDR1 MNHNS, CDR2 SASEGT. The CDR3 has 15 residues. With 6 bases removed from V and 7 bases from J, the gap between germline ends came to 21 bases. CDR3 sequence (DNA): TGTGCCAGCAGCGATTATTTTGTTCGCGAGGTTGGCTACACCTTC. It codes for CASSDYFVREVGYTF.

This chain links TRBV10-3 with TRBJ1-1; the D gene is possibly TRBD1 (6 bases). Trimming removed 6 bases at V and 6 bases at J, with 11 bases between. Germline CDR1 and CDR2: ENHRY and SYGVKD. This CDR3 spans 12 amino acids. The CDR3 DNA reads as TGTGCCATCAGCCCACAGGGTCCTGAAGCTTTCTTT. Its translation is CAISPQGPEAFF.

The chain's CDR3 is CASSVGGGGNQPQHF. DNA for the CDR3: TGTGCCAGCAGCGTAGGGGGGGGCGGCAATCAGCCCCAGCATTTT. This chain connects TRBV9 to TRBJ1-5, with a possible D match to TRBD1 (6 bases). Germline lookup yields CDR1 SGDLS and CDR2 YYNGEE. The CDR3 runs to 15 residues. V lost 0 bases and J lost 2, with 9 bases in between.

CDR3 sequence reads: CASSLGASNEKLFF. The CDR3 DNA follows: TGCGCCAGCAGCCTTGGAGCGAGTAATGAAAAACTGTTTTTT. The chain has TRBV5-1 and TRBJ1-4; D gene unclear. Trimming took off 4 bases at V and 4 bases at J, with 11 bases between the two ends. Germline CDR1 and CDR2: SGHRS and YFSETQ. The CDR3 loop spans 14 amino acids.

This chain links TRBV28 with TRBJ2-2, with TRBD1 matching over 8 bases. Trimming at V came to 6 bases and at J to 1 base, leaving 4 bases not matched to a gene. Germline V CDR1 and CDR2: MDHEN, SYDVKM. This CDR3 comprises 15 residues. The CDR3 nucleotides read TGTGCCAGCAGGCCCGGGACAGGGAACACCGGGGAGCTGTTTTTT. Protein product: CASRPGTGNTGELFF.

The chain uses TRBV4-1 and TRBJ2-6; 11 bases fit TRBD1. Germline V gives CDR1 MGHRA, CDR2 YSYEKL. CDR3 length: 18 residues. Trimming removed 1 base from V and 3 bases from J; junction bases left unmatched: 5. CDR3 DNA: TGCGCCAGCAGCCAAGGGCGGACAGGGGGCGATGGGGCCAACGTCCTGACTTTC. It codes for CASSQGRTGGDGANVLTF.

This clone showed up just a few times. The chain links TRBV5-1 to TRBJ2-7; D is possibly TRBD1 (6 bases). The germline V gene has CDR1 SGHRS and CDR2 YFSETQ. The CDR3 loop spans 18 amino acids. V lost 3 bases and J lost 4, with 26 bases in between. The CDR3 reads CASSSTITPGQRLYEQYF. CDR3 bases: TGCGCCAGCAGCTCCACGATAACACCGGGACAAAGGCTTTACGAGCAGTACTTC. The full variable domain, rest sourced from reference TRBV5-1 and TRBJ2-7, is KAGVTQTPRYLIKTRGQQVTLSCSPISGHRSVSWYQQTPGQGLQFLFEYFSETQRNKGNFPGRFSGRQFSNSRSEMNVSTLELGDSALYLCASSSTITPGQRLYEQYFGPGTRLTVT.

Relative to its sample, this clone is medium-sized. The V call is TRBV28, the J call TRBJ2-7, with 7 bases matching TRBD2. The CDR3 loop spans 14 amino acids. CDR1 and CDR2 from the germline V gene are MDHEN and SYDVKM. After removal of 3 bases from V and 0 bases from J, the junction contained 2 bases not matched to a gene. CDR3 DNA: TGTGCCAGCAGTTTCGGCGGGGGCTCCTACGAGCAGTACTTC. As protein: CASSFGGGSYEQYF.

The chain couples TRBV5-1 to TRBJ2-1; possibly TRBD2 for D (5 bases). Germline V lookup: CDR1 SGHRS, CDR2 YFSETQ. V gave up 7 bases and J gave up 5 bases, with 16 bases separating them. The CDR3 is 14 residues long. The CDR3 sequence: CASEGTNPDNEQFF. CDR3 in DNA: TGCGCCAGCGAGGGTACGAATCCGGACAATGAGCAGTTCTTC.

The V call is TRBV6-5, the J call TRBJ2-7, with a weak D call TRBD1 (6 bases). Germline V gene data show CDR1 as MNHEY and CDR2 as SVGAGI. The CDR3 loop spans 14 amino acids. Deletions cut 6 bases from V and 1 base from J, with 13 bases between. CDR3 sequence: CASRQNRESYEQYF. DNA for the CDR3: TGTGCCAGCAGGCAAAACAGGGAGTCCTACGAGCAGTACTTC.